This note documents a single T cell receptor beta chain sequence. This specimen belongs to a study of cytomegalovirus exposure and HLA in healthy donors. The PCR had 60 Vbeta and 13 Jbeta primers. Clones were sequenced by immunoSEQ multiplex PCR, and TCRdb holds only the in-frame ones, with some missing. The repertoire holds under 250,000 clones, with 79% as singletons. The ends were cut back, 2 bases at V and 8 bases at J, with 9 bases in the middle. The CDR3 sequence is 12 residues long. CDR1 and CDR2 from the germline V gene are SEHNR and FQNEAQ (reference sequence). The V gene is TRBV7-9, the J gene TRBJ2-5, with D unclear. This TCR derives from a man aged 50 to 59 in good health and CMV-seronegative. The sequenced sample consisted of PBMCs. Here the CDR3 DNA reads TGTGCCAGCAGCTTAACTGAAGCTACCCAGTACTTC. Amino acid sequence: CASSLTEATQYF.